This paragraph reports one T cell receptor beta chain. This sample stems from a study of control samples from healthy donors and cancer patients. TCRdb keeps only in-frame clones here, not all; method: immunoSEQ multiplex PCR. The sample lists 130,000 or so clones; about 90% were seen once. Germline V lookup: CDR1 MNHNY, CDR2 SVGAGI (reference sequence). This CDR3 is 15 amino acids long. Trimming cost V 4 bases and J 3 bases, with 16 bases left between them. V is TRBV6-6 and J is TRBJ2-7, with D tentatively TRBD2 (7 bases). The sequence was collected from a man aged 18 to 30 in good health. The sequenced sample consisted of blood. The CDR3 DNA sequence: TGTGCCAGCAGTTCGGGGGGCCGGGGGCTCTACGAGCAGTACTTC. Amino acid sequence: CASSSGGRGLYEQYF.